This T cell receptor (beta chain) was identified in a study of T-cell reconstitution after alpha-beta-depleted transplantation in children (dated by TCRdb to 2016 to 2017). At the level of the whole study: Using TCR repertoire profiling, the study quantitatively followed how T-cell immune reconstitution unfolded in children after TCRalphabeta/CD19-depleted allogeneic hematopoietic cell transplantation.

As encoded in the germline V gene, CDR1 is KGHDR while CDR2 is SFDVKD. The junction carries 14 bases between V and J, which are trimmed by 3 bases and 7 bases respectively. Counted from cysteine to phenylalanine, this CDR3 has 15 amino acids. Of the read, only the CDR3 DNA is kept; its 45 bases are in frame from base 1. This clonotype was seen a handful of times. Its antigen is unknown. Base qualities are not recorded, but no much larger clone differs from it by a single base. The library was obtained by PCR. Sequencing took place on an Illumina HiSeq 2500. To normalize quantification of the TCRbeta repertoire, the TCR libraries were built with molecular barcoding that relied on unique molecular identifiers. Through fastp at Q25 and MiXCR, TCRdb rebuilt clones from the public reads, retaining in-frame beta chains. Every distinct CDR3 protein forms one entry, paired with its most common genes and DNA. For this sample there are a few hundred thousand distinct CDR3 sequences; about an eighth appear just once. The ten most abundant clones make up over 3.5% of the sample.

This TCR was recovered from a human donor who donated a stem cell graft to a child with Fanconi anemia. This specimen was PBMCs, taken from the stem cell graft. The chain uses TRBV24-1 and TRBJ1-4; 5 matching bases give a weak D call of TRBD1. In nucleotides, the sequence is TGTGCCACCAGTGATGGGACTACCCTAGGTGAAAAACTGTTTTTT. Translated, it reads CATSDGTTLGEKLFF.